What follows is one TCR beta chain and its context. What it recognizes is unknown. Germline is not matched at one junction end, which may reflect a read error. The iRepertoire nested amplicon-rescue multiplex PCR amplified TCR alpha and beta CDR3s from RNA. TCRdb redid the calling of the multiplex PCR reads with MiXCR, one entry per CDR3 protein. The profile shows nearly 2,500 distinct CDR3 sequences, around 70% of them singletons. The entry originates in a study of glioma-infiltrating T cells. Overall study findings and caveats: Gliomas, especially low-grade, showed above-expected tissue-blood divergence; non-neoplastic patients showed below.

Germline CDR1 MDHEN, CDR2 SYDVKM. This CDR3 is built from 13 residues. The chain uses TRBV28 and TRBJ2-3; D not resolved. The specimen sequenced was glioma tissue, nonneoplastic brain tissue, or PBMCs (not recorded which). The receptor was isolated from a human donor with low-grade glioma or glioblastoma, undergoing nonglioma brain surgery, or in good health (not recorded which). CDR3 sequence (DNA): TGTGCCAGCGGTCCTTACCCGACGGATACGCGGTATTTT. It encodes CASGPYPTDTRYF.